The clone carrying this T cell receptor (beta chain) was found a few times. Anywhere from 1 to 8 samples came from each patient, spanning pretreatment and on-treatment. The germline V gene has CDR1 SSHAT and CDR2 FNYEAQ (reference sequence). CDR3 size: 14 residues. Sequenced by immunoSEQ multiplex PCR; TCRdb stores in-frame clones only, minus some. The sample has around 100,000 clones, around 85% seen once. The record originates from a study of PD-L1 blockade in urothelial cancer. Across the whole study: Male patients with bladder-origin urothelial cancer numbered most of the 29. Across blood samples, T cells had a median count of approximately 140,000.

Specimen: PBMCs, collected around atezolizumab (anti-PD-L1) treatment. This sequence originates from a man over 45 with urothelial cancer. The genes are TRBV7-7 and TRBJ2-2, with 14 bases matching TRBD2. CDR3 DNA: TGTGCTAGCGGGACTAGCGGGAGTTCCGGGGAGCTGTTTTTT. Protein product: CASGTSGSSGELFF.